This entry lists 14 T cell receptor beta chains sequenced from one sample in a study of Ad26.COV2.S vaccination and SARS-CoV-2 variants. As for treatment: over 15 received Ad26.COV2.S at low or high dose, single or two shots; several received placebo; per-sample allocation not given. Specimen acquisition occurred on day 63 following the initial vaccine or placebo injection. TCRdb's copy holds only in-frame clones and misses some; the assay was immunoSEQ multiplex PCR. The sample includes fewer than 400,000 clones, about 82% of them seen just once. This sample comprised peripheral blood, obtained in a trial of Ad26.COV2.S vaccine versus placebo. The receptors here all came from a person between 18 and 65 years old who received the Ad26.COV2.S COVID-19 vaccine or a placebo.

The genes are TRBV24-1 and TRBJ1-3; D is possibly TRBD1 (5 bases). The V end lost 7 bases, the J end lost 4 bases, and 13 bases lay between the germline ends. The CDR3 totals 14 residues. CDR1 is KGHDR and CDR2 is SFDVKD in the germline V gene. The CDR3 spells CATRGPGAGNTIYF. The CDR3 coding sequence is TGTGCCACCAGGGGACCCGGAGCCGGAAACACCATATATTTT.

The chain has TRBV28 and TRBJ2-3, with D perhaps matching TRBD2 (5 bases). The CDR3 spans 15 residues. Trimming cost V 5 bases and J 2 bases, with 14 bases left between them. Germline-derived CDR1 and CDR2 are MDHEN and SYDVKM. The CDR3 DNA sequence: TGTGCCAGCAGTGAACGGGGAAAGGACACAGATACGCAGTATTTT. Translated, it gives CASSERGKDTDTQYF.

The chain links TRBV6-4 to TRBJ1-2; D is unresolved. The V gene's germline CDR1 is MRHNA and CDR2 SNTAGT. V lost 4 bases to trimming and J lost 9 bases, with 18 bases between them. The CDR3 runs 14 residues. The CDR3, as DNA: TGTGCCAGCAGTGCCAGGACCATGGCCTCTAGCTACACCTTC. It codes for CASSARTMASSYTF.

With respect to this clone: This specimen includes other DNA sequences encoding the same CDR3. The chain joins TRBV29-1 to TRBJ1-1; D gene uncertain. V shed 7 bases and J shed 0 bases, with 3 bases lying between them. The germline CDR1 and CDR2 sequences are SQVTM and ANQGSEA. The CDR3 is 10 amino acids. CDR3 residues: CSGLNTEAFF. CDR3 coding DNA: TGCAGCGGGCTGAACACTGAAGCTTTCTTT.

This chain joins TRBV7-2 and TRBJ1-4; D is undetermined. V was trimmed by 1 base and J by 8 bases, leaving 14 bases between them. Germline V lookup: CDR1 SGHTA, CDR2 FQGNSA. The CDR3 is 15 amino acids. The CDR3 DNA sequence: TGTGCCAGCAGCTTAGGAGGCCGGGAGAAGGAAAAACTGTTTTTT. This translates into CASSLGGREKEKLFF.

The V call is TRBV18, the J call TRBJ1-5; the match to TRBD1 covers 8 bases. The CDR3 consists of 15 residues. V trimming: 3 bases; J trimming: 6 bases; junction bases outside the gene matches: 7. From germline, CDR1 is KGHSH and CDR2 LQKENI. Written as DNA, the CDR3 is TGTGCCAGCTCACCGGGGACAGGAGGTACTCAGCCCCAGCATTTT. As protein: CASSPGTGGTQPQHF.

The chain has TRBV2 and TRBJ2-5; unclear D gene. Trimming took 2 bases from V and 2 from J, leaving 6 bases between them. CDR3 length: 13 residues. Looked up from germline, CDR1 is SNHLY and CDR2 is FYNNEI. CDR3 amino acids: CASSEPPQETQYF. The CDR3, as DNA: TGTGCCAGCAGTGAACCGCCACAAGAGACCCAGTACTTC.

The chain is built from TRBV14 and TRBJ2-5; 8 positions match TRBD1. The germline gives CDR1 SGHDN, CDR2 FVKESK. The CDR3 sequence is 13 residues long. The J segment lost 3 bases and the V segment lost 6 bases, leaving 3 bases of the junction unmatched. The CDR3 DNA follows: TGTGCCAGCAGTCGACAGGGGAAAGAGACCCAGTACTTC. Translated, it gives CASSRQGKETQYF.

The chain couples TRBV28 to TRBJ1-1; D gene unclear. The CDR3 is 14 amino acids. The V end was cut by 4 bases, the J end by 0 bases, with 9 bases between. Germline assignment: CDR1 MDHEN and CDR2 SYDVKM. CDR3 DNA: TGTGCCAGCAGTTCCCTCAGATTGAACACTGAAGCTTTCTTT. Translating gives CASSSLRLNTEAFF.

Here the CDR3 reads CASSMSGTAGELFF. CDR3 coding DNA: TGTGCCAGTAGTATGTCAGGGACGGCCGGGGAGCTGTTTTTT. The gene calls are TRBV19 and TRBJ2-2; D is possibly TRBD1 or TRBD2 (5 bases each). Looked up from germline, CDR1 is LNHDA and CDR2 is SQIVND (reference sequence). The V and J ends lost 3 bases and 6 bases respectively, with 11 bases between them. The CDR3 contains 14 residues.

CDR3 nucleotide sequence: TGCGCCAGCAGCTTGGGGGAAAACATTCAGTACTTC. It encodes CASSLGENIQYF. The rearrangement joins TRBV5-1 to TRBJ2-4; D ambiguous. The germline CDR1 and CDR2 sequences are SGHRS and YFSETQ. The CDR3 is 12 residues long. Trimming stripped 0 bases from V and 5 bases from J, with 3 bases between.

This chain links TRBV19 with TRBJ1-1; 9 bases fit TRBD1. Germline V gene sequence: CDR1 LNHDA, CDR2 SQIVND (reference sequence). The J segment lost 1 base and the V segment lost 1 base, leaving 4 bases of the junction unmatched. The length of the CDR3 is 16 residues. CDR3 DNA sequence: TGTGCCAGTAGTATAGTACAGGGGGCGGGGAACACTGAAGCTTTCTTT. As protein: CASSIVQGAGNTEAFF.

The J gene is TRBJ2-3, the V gene TRBV5-6; D is uncertain. Germline V gene lookup returns CDR1 SGHDT and CDR2 YYEEEE. This CDR3 region has 14 residues. V shed 2 bases and J shed 0 bases, with 7 bases lying between them. DNA for the CDR3: TGTGCCAGCAGCTTCGGCCCGAGCACAGATACGCAGTATTTT. Translation gives CASSFGPSTDTQYF.

V is TRBV9 and J is TRBJ2-7; TRBD1 might be the D (5 bases). Germline values: CDR1 SGDLS, CDR2 YYNGEE. The V gene lost 3 bases and the J gene lost 2 bases, with 12 bases spanning the gap. The CDR3 is made up of 14 amino acids. Here the CDR3 reads CASSANRFPYEQYF. Here the CDR3 DNA reads TGTGCCAGCAGCGCAAACAGGTTTCCCTACGAGCAGTACTTC.